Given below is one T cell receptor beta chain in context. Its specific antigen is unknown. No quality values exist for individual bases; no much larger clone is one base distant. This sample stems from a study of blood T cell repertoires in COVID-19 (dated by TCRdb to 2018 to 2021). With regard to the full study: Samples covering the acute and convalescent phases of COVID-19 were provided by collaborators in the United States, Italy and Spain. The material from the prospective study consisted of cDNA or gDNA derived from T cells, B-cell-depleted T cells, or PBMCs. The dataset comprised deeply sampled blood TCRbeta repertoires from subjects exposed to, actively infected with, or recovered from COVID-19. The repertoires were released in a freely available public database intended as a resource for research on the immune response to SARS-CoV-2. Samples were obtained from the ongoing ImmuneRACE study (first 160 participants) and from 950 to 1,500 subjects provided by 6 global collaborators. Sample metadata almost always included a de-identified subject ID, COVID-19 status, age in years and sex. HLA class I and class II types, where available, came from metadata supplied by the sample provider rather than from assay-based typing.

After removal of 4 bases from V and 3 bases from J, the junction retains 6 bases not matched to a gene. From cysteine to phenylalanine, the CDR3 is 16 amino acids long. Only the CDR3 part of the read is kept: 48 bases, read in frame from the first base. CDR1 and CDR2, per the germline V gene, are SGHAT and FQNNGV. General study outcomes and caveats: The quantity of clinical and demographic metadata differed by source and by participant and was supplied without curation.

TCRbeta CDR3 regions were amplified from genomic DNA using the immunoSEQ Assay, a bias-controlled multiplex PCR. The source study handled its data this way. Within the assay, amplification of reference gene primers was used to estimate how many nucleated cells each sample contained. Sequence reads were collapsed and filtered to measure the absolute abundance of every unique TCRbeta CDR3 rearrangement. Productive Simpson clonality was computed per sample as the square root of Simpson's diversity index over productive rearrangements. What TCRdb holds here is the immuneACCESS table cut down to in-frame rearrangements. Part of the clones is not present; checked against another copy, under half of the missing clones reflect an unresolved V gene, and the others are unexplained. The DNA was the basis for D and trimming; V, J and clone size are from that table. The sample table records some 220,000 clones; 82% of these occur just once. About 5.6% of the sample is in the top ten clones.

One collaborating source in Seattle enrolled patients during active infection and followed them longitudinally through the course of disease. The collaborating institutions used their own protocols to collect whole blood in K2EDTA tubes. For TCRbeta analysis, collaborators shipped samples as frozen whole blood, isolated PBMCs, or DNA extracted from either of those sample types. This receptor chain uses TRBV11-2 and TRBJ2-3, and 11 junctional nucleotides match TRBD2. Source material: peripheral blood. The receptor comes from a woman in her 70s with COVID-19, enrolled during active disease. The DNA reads TGTGCCAGCAGCTATACTAGCGGGAGTTTTACAGATACGCAGTATTTT. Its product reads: CASSYTSGSFTDTQYF.